Listed below are T cell receptor beta chains from one sample, sequenced in a study of early stage breast cancer tumors. The repertoire was sequenced with immunoSEQ multiplex PCR; TCRdb's copy has only in-frame clones and lacks some. The top ten clones hold 3% to 4% of a sample with about 46,000 clones, around 80% of them seen once. Sequenced sample: blood. The receptors here all came from a person in their 40s with breast cancer. The CDR3 runs from the conserved cysteine through the conserved F or W. A D gene is named only where the DNA matches it firmly. Part of the rows lack a size; the others show once, few, many or a class for expanded clones.

clone_size: NA; j_call: TRBJ1-2; d_call: TRBD1; v_call: TRBV5-3; cdr3_aa: CARKLAATFRGYGYTF; cdr3_nt: TGTGCCAGAAAGCTTGCTGCGACCTTCAGGGGGTATGGCTACACCTTC
clone_size: NA; j_call: TRBJ2-7; d_call: TRBD1; v_call: TRBV10-3; cdr3_aa: CAISGGGQSTSYEQYF; cdr3_nt: TGTGCCATCTCAGGGGGTGGGCAGAGTACCTCCTACGAGCAGTACTTC
clone_size: NA; j_call: TRBJ2-1; d_call: TRBD2; v_call: TRBV30; cdr3_aa: CAWSGGRVVDEQFF; cdr3_nt: TGTGCCTGGAGTGGAGGGAGGGTTGTTGATGAGCAGTTCTTC
clone_size: NA; j_call: TRBJ2-6; d_call: NA; v_call: TRBV6-5; cdr3_aa: CASRRDGSGANVLTF; cdr3_nt: TGTGCCAGCAGGAGGGACGGGTCCGGGGCCAACGTCCTGACTTTC
clone_size: few; j_call: TRBJ2-1; d_call: NA; v_call: TRBV19; cdr3_aa: CASSITLTPVNEQFF; cdr3_nt: TGTGCCAGTAGTATAACGTTGACCCCTGTCAATGAGCAGTTCTTC
clone_size: NA; j_call: TRBJ1-3; d_call: NA; v_call: TRBV4-2; cdr3_aa: CASSQDGSGAVSGNTIYF; cdr3_nt: TGTGCCAGCAGCCAAGATGGTAGTGGGGCCGTCTCTGGAAACACCATATATTTT
clone_size: NA; j_call: TRBJ2-7; d_call: TRBD2; v_call: TRBV28; cdr3_aa: CASSLRTSGYYYEQYF; cdr3_nt: TGTGCCAGCAGTTTGCGAACTAGCGGGTATTACTACGAGCAGTACTTC
clone_size: NA; j_call: TRBJ1-4; d_call: TRBD1; v_call: TRBV5-6; cdr3_aa: CASSLFGDSYEKLFF; cdr3_nt: TGTGCCAGCAGCTTGTTTGGGGACAGTTATGAAAAACTGTTTTTT
clone_size: NA; j_call: TRBJ2-7; d_call: TRBD2; v_call: TRBV6-1; cdr3_aa: CASSEMTSGRLSYEQYF; cdr3_nt: TGTGCCAGCAGTGAAATGACTAGCGGGAGACTCTCCTACGAGCAGTACTTC
clone_size: NA; j_call: TRBJ2-1; d_call: NA; v_call: TRBV5-4; cdr3_aa: CASSSPGPTDHNEQFF; cdr3_nt: TGTGCCAGCAGCTCTCCGGGACCGACAGACCACAATGAGCAGTTCTTC
clone_size: NA; j_call: TRBJ1-4; d_call: TRBD1; v_call: TRBV6-1; cdr3_aa: CASSEHRGEKLFF; cdr3_nt: TGTGCCAGCAGTGAACACAGGGGTGAAAAACTGTTTTTT
clone_size: NA; j_call: TRBJ2-7; d_call: TRBD2; v_call: TRBV6-1; cdr3_aa: CASRPLAGDSYEQYF; cdr3_nt: TGTGCCAGCAGGCCGCTAGCGGGAGACTCCTACGAGCAGTACTTC
clone_size: NA; j_call: TRBJ1-2; d_call: NA; v_call: TRBV29-1; cdr3_aa: CSATGQGYGYTF; cdr3_nt: TGCAGCGCCACGGGGCAGGGCTATGGCTACACCTTC
clone_size: NA; j_call: TRBJ2-1; d_call: NA; v_call: TRBV15; cdr3_aa: CATSRGVVAVQPNYNEQFF; cdr3_nt: TGTGCCACCAGCAGAGGGGTAGTGGCGGTCCAGCCGAATTACAATGAGCAGTTCTTC
clone_size: NA; j_call: TRBJ1-1; d_call: NA; v_call: TRBV19; cdr3_aa: CASSIRGGYTEAFF; cdr3_nt: TGTGCCAGTAGTATCAGGGGAGGGTACACTGAAGCTTTCTTT
clone_size: NA; j_call: TRBJ2-7; d_call: TRBD1; v_call: TRBV11-3; cdr3_aa: CASSAGQGAYEQYF; cdr3_nt: TGTGCCAGCAGCGCGGGACAGGGGGCCTACGAGCAGTACTTC